This section outlines one TCR beta chain sequence together with its context. At one end the junction does not follow the germline gene, possibly because of a read error. This sample stems from a study of control samples from healthy donors and cancer patients. The CDR3 loop spans 16 amino acids. The V gene's germline CDR1 is MNHNS and CDR2 SASEGT. The assay was immunoSEQ multiplex PCR, and TCRdb's table has in-frame clones only and misses some. Seen here are 130,000 to 150,000 clones, 88% observed once, and the top ten hold roughly 8.7%. The receptor was isolated from a woman in her 30s in good health. The chain links TRBV6-1 to TRBJ1-3; the match to TRBD1 covers 7 bases. Sequenced sample: blood. The CDR3 DNA reads as TGTGCCAGCAGTCAAGCCGGTGGGACAGCTGGAAACACCATATATTTT. Amino acid sequence: CASSQAGGTAGNTIYF.